The T cell receptor (beta chain) described here comes from a study of shared clonotypes between healthy human individuals. Background on the study: Researchers assigned three CD4 naive, three CD4 memory, two CD8 naive and one CD8 memory plate to each donor.

Naive CD8 isolation took CD45RO-negative cells positively selected for CCR7 and excluded terminally differentiated effector memory CD45RA+ cells. Per the germline V gene, CDR1 is SGDLS and CDR2 is YYNGEE. CDR3 length equals 13 residues. V lost 0 bases and J lost 3, with 7 bases in between. The study's findings and limits: Unshared clonotypes carried lower generation probabilities than those common to all four donors. The study found about 5% of naive CD4 clonotypes shared across several donors.

How the authors handled the data: Filtering of immunoSEQ junctional sequences could not match full-length read filtering. The method was immunoSEQ multiplex PCR; TCRdb's version includes in-frame clones alone and lacks a portion of them. V, J and clone size are those of that table, while D and trimming were read from the DNA. Of about 2.1 million clones in the sample, 85% to 95% are singletons; the top ten hold approximately 1.6%. On this clone itself: The antigen is undetermined. The sample has other DNA sequences that encode this CDR3 too.

The sequenced sample was naive CD8+ T cells from PBMCs. This chain connects TRBV9 to TRBJ2-7, with D unclear. The TCR originated in a man aged 18 to 30 in good health. Some clones in this sample may be carry-over from other donors' samples. For the CDR3, the DNA is TGTGCCAGCAGCGTAGGAAACGGCTACGAGCAGTACTTC. Protein: CASSVGNGYEQYF.